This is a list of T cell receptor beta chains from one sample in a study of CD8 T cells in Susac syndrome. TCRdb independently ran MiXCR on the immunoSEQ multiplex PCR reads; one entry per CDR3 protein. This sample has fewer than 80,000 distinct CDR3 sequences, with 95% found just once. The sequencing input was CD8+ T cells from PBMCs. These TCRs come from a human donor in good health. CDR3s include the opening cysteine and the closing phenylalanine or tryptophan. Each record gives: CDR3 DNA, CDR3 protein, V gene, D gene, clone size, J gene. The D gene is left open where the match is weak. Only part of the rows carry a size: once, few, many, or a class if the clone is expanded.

TGTGCCAGCTTTCTGGGACCTGGGGCCAACGTCCTGACTTTC CASFLGPGANVLTF TRBV7-2 - - TRBJ2-6
TGTGCCAGCAGTCCCCTAGCGGGGGGGCCCACAGATACGCAGTATTTT CASSPLAGGPTDTQYF TRBV12-3/TRBV12-4 TRBD2 few TRBJ2-3
TGTGCCAGCAGTCTACTAGCGGGGGGTTTCCAAGAGACCCAGTACTTC CASSLLAGGFQETQYF TRBV12-3/TRBV12-4 TRBD2 - TRBJ2-5
TGTGCCATCAGTGAGTCGGGTTGGGGGGGCGGCACTGAAGCTTTCTTT CAISESGWGGGTEAFF TRBV10-3 - - TRBJ1-1
TGTGCCAGCAGCTTTTACCGTTTATTAGCGGGGGGGGATACCCAGTACTTC CASSFYRLLAGGDTQYF TRBV5-6 TRBD2 - TRBJ2-5
TGCGCCAGCAGCTCTGGGGTTGGGGGTGCGAACACTGAAGCTTTCTTT CASSSGVGGANTEAFF TRBV4-1 - - TRBJ1-1
TGTGCCAGCAGCCCCTCCATGAGGGATACGCAGTATTTT CASSPSMRDTQYF TRBV3-1 - - TRBJ2-3
TGTACCCGACGGGAAAAGGGAGCAAACACCATATATTTT CTRREKGANTIYF TRBV6-2/TRBV6-3 - - TRBJ1-3
TGTGCCAGCAGCCAAGTTGGGGCCTACGAGCAGTACTTC CASSQVGAYEQYF TRBV3-1 - once TRBJ2-7
TGCGCCAGCAGCCAAGAACCTAGCGGGGGGATTAGTGAGCAGTTCTTC CASSQEPSGGISEQFF TRBV4-3 TRBD2 - TRBJ2-1
TGTGCCTGGAGTGCCCTCATGGGAGGCAATCAGCCCCAGCATTTT CAWSALMGGNQPQHF TRBV30 - - TRBJ1-5
TGTGCCAGTAGTCCAATCGGACCTGAAGCTTTCTTT CASSPIGPEAFF TRBV19 - - TRBJ1-1
TGTGCCAGCAGCTTAGGGACAGGGGTGAACACTGAAGCTTTCTTT CASSLGTGVNTEAFF TRBV7-8 TRBD1 once TRBJ1-1
TGTGCCAGCAGCTTAGTCGACGGACTGGGGGATACGCAGTATTTT CASSLVDGLGDTQYF TRBV7-3 - - TRBJ2-3
TGTGCCAGCAGCCACATTCGGGGGGCTCAAGAGACCCAGTACTTC CASSHIRGAQETQYF TRBV7-9 - - TRBJ2-5
TGTGCCAGCAGCTCTTCAGTAAGCGCGCAGTATTTT CASSSSVSAQYF TRBV7-9 - - TRBJ2-3
TGTGCCAGCAGCCACACAGACGAGCAGTACTTC CASSHTDEQYF TRBV13 - - TRBJ2-7
TGTGCCAGCAGCTTAGCTAACTCGGGCCTAGCGGCGTTT CASSLANSGLAAF TRBV7-9 - once TRBJ1-6
TGTGCCAGCAGTTTACTTGTCGCTACGTCTCGAGAGCAGTACTTC CASSLLVATSREQYF TRBV28 - - TRBJ2-7
TGTGCCAGCAGTTACACCGGGGTCACCGGGGAGCTGTTTTTT CASSYTGVTGELFF TRBV6-2/TRBV6-3 - - TRBJ2-2
TGTGCCTGGACCCCCTCCTACAATGAGCAGTTCTTC CAWTPSYNEQFF TRBV30 - - TRBJ2-1
TGTGCCTGGAGTCACAGCTACGGGCAGTACTTC CAWSHSYGQYF TRBV30 - - TRBJ2-7
TGTGCCAGCAGCCCCGAAGGAGCGACAGGGGGGTACGAGCAGTACTTC CASSPEGATGGYEQYF TRBV9 TRBD1 - TRBJ2-7
TGTGCCAGCAGTGGACAGGTACACTACGAGCAGTACTTC CASSGQVHYEQYF TRBV6-1 - - TRBJ2-7
TGTGCCACCAGTGATACCCGGGACAGCAATCAGCCCCAGCATTTT CATSDTRDSNQPQHF TRBV24-1 - - TRBJ1-5
TGTGCCAGCAGTGACGGCGGGACTAGCGATTGGGAGACCCAGTACTTC CASSDGGTSDWETQYF TRBV2 TRBD2 once TRBJ2-5
TGTGCCAGCAGTACCCCCTTGGCGGCTGAAGCTTTCTTT CASSTPLAAEAFF TRBV27 - - TRBJ1-1
TGTGCCAGCAGCTTGGGACAGGGGTTAAGGGACCTCACAGATACGCAGTATTTT CASSLGQGLRDLTDTQYF TRBV7-6 TRBD1 - TRBJ2-3
TGTGCCAGCAGCTTAGGGACATTACAAGAGACCCAGTACTTC CASSLGTLQETQYF TRBV7-9 - - TRBJ2-5
TGTGCCAGCAGCCTGTTTCGGGGGGGAGAAGAGACCCAGTACTTC CASSLFRGGEETQYF TRBV6-2/TRBV6-3 TRBD2 - TRBJ2-5
TGTGCCAGCAGCTTGGCCGGGGGGCGCGGCCCCACAGATACGCAGTATTTT CASSLAGGRGPTDTQYF TRBV5-4 - - TRBJ2-3
TGCGCCAGCAGCCAAGACAGGGGGCGCGGGACTGAAGCTTTCTTT CASSQDRGRGTEAFF TRBV4-1 TRBD1 - TRBJ1-1